This note documents a single T cell receptor (beta chain) sequence. This CDR3 has 13 amino acids. Trimming cost V 4 bases and J 5 bases, with 12 bases left between them. CDR1 and CDR2 (germline): SGHTA, FQGTGA. The sample comes from a study of T cell changes during pregnancy in multiple sclerosis. Repertoires were generated with immunoSEQ multiplex PCR, while TCRdb's copy carries only in-frame clones and drops some. The sample comprises under 30,000 clones, around 89% of which are singletons, and roughly 3.7% rests with the top ten. Source: CD4+ T cells from peripheral blood mononuclear cells, taken in the first trimester of pregnancy. The V and J genes are TRBV7-3 and TRBJ2-7; TRBD1 might be the D (6 bases). The TCR originated in a female donor in good health, enrolled as a control in a pregnancy study. The CDR3 region is CASSSDRLNEQYF. DNA of the CDR3: TGTGCCAGCAGCTCAGACAGGTTGAACGAGCAGTACTTC.